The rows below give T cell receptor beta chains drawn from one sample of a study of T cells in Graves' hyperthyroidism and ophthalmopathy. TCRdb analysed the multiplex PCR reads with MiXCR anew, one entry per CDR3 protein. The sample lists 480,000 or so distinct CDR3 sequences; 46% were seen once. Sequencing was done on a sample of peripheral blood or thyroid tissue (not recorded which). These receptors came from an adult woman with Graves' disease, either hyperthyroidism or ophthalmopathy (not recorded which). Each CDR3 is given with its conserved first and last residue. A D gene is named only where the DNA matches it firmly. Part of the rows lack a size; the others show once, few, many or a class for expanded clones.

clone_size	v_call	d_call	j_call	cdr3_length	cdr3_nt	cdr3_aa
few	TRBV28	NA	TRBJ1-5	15	TGTGCCAGCACCAAAGCGGCCAGGGTGTATCAGCCCCAGCATTTT	CASTKAARVYQPQHF
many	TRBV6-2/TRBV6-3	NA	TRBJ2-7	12	TGTGCCAGCGGACGGGCCCCCTACGAGCAGTACTTC	CASGRAPYEQYF
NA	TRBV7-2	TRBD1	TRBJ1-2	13	TGTGCCAGCAGCCCACGACAGGGAGAACTCTACACCTTC	CASSPRQGELYTF
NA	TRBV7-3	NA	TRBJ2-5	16	TGTGCCAGCAGCCCAGATCTCGGGAGTGGCCAAGAGACCCAGTACTTC	CASSPDLGSGQETQYF
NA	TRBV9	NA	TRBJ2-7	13	TGTGCCAGCAGCGGACGGGACCCTTACGAGCAGTACTTC	CASSGRDPYEQYF
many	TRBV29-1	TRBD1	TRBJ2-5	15	TGCAGCGTTGAGTCGGACAGGGGGAACCAAGAGACCCAGTACTTC	CSVESDRGNQETQYF
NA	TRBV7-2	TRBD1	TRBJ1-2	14	TGTGCCAGCAGTTTTATAGACAGGGGAAAGGGCTACACCTTC	CASSFIDRGKGYTF
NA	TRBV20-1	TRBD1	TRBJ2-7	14	TGCAGTGCTCCGATGCAGGGGGCTCGTTACGAGCAGTACTTC	CSAPMQGARYEQYF
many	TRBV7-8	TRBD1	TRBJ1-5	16	TGTGCCAGCAGCTCGGGACAGACTTTGGGTAATCAGCCCCAGCATTTT	CASSSGQTLGNQPQHF
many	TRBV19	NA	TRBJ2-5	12	TGTGCCAGCCAAGGGCGCAAAGAGACCCAGTACTTC	CASQGRKETQYF
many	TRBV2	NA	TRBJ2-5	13	TGTGCCAGCAAGCAGGGAACCCAAGAGACCCAGTACTTC	CASKQGTQETQYF
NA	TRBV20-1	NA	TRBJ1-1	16	TGCAGTGCTAACGGCCTAGGGCAGGGCTTGGGAACTGAAGCTTTCTTT	CSANGLGQGLGTEAFF
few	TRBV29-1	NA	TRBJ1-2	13	TGCAGCGTTGCGCGGAGGGGATCCTATGGCTACACCTTC	CSVARRGSYGYTF
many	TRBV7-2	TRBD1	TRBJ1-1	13	TGTGCCAGCAGCCCGGGACAGGTCGCTGAAGCTTTCTTT	CASSPGQVAEAFF
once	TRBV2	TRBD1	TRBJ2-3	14	TGTGCCAGCAGAGGACAGGGGGCAACAGATACGCAGTATTTT	CASRGQGATDTQYF
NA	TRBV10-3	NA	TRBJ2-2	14	TGTGCCATCAGACCCGTGAGGGGTACCGGGGAGCTGTTTTTT	CAIRPVRGTGELFF
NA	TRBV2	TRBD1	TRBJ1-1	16	TGTGCCAGCAGTGAGACGGGACAGGGGGCGCGCGCTGAAGCTTTCTTT	CASSETGQGARAEAFF
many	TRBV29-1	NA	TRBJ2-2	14	TGCAGCGTTGAAGAGCCCCCCGGTACCGGGGAGCTGTTTTTT	CSVEEPPGTGELFF
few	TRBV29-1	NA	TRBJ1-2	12	TGCAGCGCAAGGACAGTCTATTATGGCTACACCTTC	CSARTVYYGYTF
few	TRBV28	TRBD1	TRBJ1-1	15	TGTGCCAGCAGTTTTCAGGGGGGGATGAACACTGAAGCTTTCTTT	CASSFQGGMNTEAFF
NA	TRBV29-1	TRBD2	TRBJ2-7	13	TGCAGCGTGGGGGGGGGAACGGTGTACGAGCAGTACTTC	CSVGGGTVYEQYF
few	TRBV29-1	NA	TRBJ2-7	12	TGCAGCGTTGTATCCACAGGGTACGAGCAGTACTTC	CSVVSTGYEQYF
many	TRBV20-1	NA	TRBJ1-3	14	TGCAGTGCCCGGTGGGGGGGGGCTGGAAACACCATATATTTT	CSARWGGAGNTIYF
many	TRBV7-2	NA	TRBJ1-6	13	TGTGCCAGCAGCTTCGGGGCCAATTCACCCCTCCACTTT	CASSFGANSPLHF
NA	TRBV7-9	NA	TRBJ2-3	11	TGTGCCAGCCGGAAAGTAGATACGCAGTATTTT	CASRKVDTQYF
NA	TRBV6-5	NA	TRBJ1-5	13	TGTGCCAGCATGGAATTTAATTCGCAGCCCCAGCATTTT	CASMEFNSQPQHF
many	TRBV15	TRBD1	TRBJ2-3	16	TGTGCCACCAGCTCTCCGGGACAGGGGGCTGGAGATACGCAGTATTTT	CATSSPGQGAGDTQYF
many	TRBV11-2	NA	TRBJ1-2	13	TGTGCCAGCAGCTTCCCGGGGATCTATGGCTACACCTTC	CASSFPGIYGYTF
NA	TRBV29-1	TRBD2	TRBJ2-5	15	TGCAGCGCTCATAGCGGGAGGGCCAGTCTAGAGACCCAGTACTTC	CSAHSGRASLETQYF
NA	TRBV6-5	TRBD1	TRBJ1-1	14	TGTGCCAGCAGTTACGACAGGGGGCCCACTGAAGCTTTCTTT	CASSYDRGPTEAFF
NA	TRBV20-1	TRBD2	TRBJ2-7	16	TGCAGTGCACTAGACTCTAGCGGGAGTCGGAGCTACGAGCAGTACTTC	CSALDSSGSRSYEQYF
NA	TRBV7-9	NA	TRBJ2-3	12	TGTGCCAGCAGCTTATTCGCAGATACGCAGTATTTT	CASSLFADTQYF
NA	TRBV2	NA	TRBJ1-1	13	TGTGCCAGCGGCCTCGACTGGAACACTGAAGCTTTCTTT	CASGLDWNTEAFF
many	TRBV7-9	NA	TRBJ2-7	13	TGTGCCAGCAGCTCCTATGATTCCTACGAGCAGTACTTC	CASSSYDSYEQYF
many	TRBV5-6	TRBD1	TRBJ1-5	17	TGTGCCAGCAGCTTGAGGGGGCTAGGTGAAAGCAATCAGCCCCAGCATTTT	CASSLRGLGESNQPQHF
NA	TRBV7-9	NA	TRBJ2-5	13	TGTGCCAGCAGCCCTCAGGGGCAAGAGATCCAGTACTTC	CASSPQGQEIQYF
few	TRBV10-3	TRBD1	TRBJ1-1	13	TGTGCCAGCCGAGGGACAGGGGTCACTGAAGCTTTCTTT	CASRGTGVTEAFF
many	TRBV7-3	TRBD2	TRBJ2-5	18	TGTGCCAGCAGTCCGGGACTAGCGGGAGGAGGTATTGAGGAGACCCAGTACTTC	CASSPGLAGGGIEETQYF
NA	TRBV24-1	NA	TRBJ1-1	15	TGTGCCACCAGTGTAAGGGGCAGAGTAAACACTGAAGCTTTCTTT	CATSVRGRVNTEAFF
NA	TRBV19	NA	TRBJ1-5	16	TGTGCCAGTAGTATTATTCGGATCAGCGGCAATCAGCCCCAGCATTTT	CASSIIRISGNQPQHF
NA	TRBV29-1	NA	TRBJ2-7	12	TGCAGCGGGGGAGACGTTGGATTCGAGCAGTACTTC	CSGGDVGFEQYF
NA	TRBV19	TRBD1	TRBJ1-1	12	TGTGCCACCATACAGGGGGCGAATGAAGCTTTCTTT	CATIQGANEAFF
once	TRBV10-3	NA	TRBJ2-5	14	NA	CAICSAKDSETQYF
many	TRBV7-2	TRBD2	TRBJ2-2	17	TGTGCCAGCAGCTTTCGCCCCCTAGCGGTGAACACCGGGGAGCTGTTTTTT	CASSFRPLAVNTGELFF
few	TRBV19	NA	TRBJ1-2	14	TGTGCCAGTAGTATGGTTGGACCGAGCTATGGCTACACCTTC	CASSMVGPSYGYTF
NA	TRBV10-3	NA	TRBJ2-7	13	TGTGCCACCCGCCCGAGCGAGGCCTACGAGCAGTACTTC	CATRPSEAYEQYF
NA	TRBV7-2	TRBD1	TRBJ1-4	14	TGTGCCAGCAGCTTCCAGGGGGCCCATGAAAAACTGTTTTTT	CASSFQGAHEKLFF
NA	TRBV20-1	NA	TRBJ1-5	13	TGCAGTGCTAGAGTAGGGGACAATCAGCCCCAGCATTTT	CSARVGDNQPQHF
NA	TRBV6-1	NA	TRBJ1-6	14	TGTGCCAGCAGACTTCAACTTCCCACCTCACCCCTCCACTTT	CASRLQLPTSPLHF
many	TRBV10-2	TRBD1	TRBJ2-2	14	TGCGCCACCCAGACAGGGTTGGCGGCCGGGGAGCTGTTTTTT	CATQTGLAAGELFF
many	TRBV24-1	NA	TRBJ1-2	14	TGTGCCACCAGTGAAGCGGGCCTTAACTATGGCTACACCTTC	CATSEAGLNYGYTF
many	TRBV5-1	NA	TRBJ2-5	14	TGCGCCAGCAGCTTGGCCGGGAACCAAGAGACCCAGTACTTC	CASSLAGNQETQYF